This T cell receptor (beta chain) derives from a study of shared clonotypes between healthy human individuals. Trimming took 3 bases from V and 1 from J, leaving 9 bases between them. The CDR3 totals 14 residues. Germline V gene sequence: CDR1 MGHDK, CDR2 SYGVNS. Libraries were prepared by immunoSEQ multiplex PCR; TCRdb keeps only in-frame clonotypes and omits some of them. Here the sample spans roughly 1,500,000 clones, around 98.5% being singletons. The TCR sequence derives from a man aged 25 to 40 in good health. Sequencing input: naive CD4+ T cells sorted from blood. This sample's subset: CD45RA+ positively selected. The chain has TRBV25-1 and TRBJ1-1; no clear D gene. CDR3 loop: CASSEFGQNTEAFF. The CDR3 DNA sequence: TGTGCCAGCAGTGAGTTCGGCCAGAACACTGAAGCTTTCTTT.